This T cell receptor beta chain was recorded in a study of blood T cell repertoires in COVID-19. Study at large: The analysed material was cDNA or gDNA that came from T cells, B-cell-depleted T cells, or PBMCs.

The V gene end was trimmed by 3 bases and the J gene end by 4 bases; junction bases not matched to a gene: 0. The CDR3 loop spans 15 amino acids. Per the germline V gene, CDR1 is MNHEY and CDR2 is SMNVEV (reference sequence). Libraries were prepared by immunoSEQ multiplex PCR; TCRdb keeps only in-frame clonotypes and omits some of them. The sample contains about 190,000 clones, approximately 87% of which appear only once. The chain recombines TRBV27 with TRBJ2-5; 15 nucleotides match TRBD2. The material sequenced was peripheral blood. The clonotype comes from a woman in her late teens or twenties who had recovered from COVID-19. The CDR3 here is CASSLGLAGGETQYF. CDR3 bases: TGTGCCAGCAGTTTGGGACTAGCGGGAGGAGAGACCCAGTACTTC.